This TCR beta chain was captured in a study of cytomegalovirus exposure and HLA in healthy donors. General study points: Across all donors, roughly uniform sequencing depth was an assumption of the presence/absence analyses. TCR beta sequences reportedly predicted most subjects' HLA-A and HLA-B alleles accurately.

On this clone: What it binds is unknown.

The PCR made use of 60 Vbeta and 13 Jbeta primers. Libraries were prepared by immunoSEQ multiplex PCR; TCRdb keeps only in-frame clonotypes and omits some of them. Of under 150,000 clones in the sample, 70% to 85% were seen once. Germline loops: CDR1 MNHNY, CDR2 SVGAGI (reference sequence). The CDR3 consists of 13 residues. The V gene end was trimmed by 4 bases and the J gene end by 7 bases; junction bases not matched to a gene: 3. Though probably carrying unrecorded immune exposures, donors were nominally healthy at sampling. This clonotype originated in a male donor in good health and CMV-seronegative. V usage is TRBV6-6 and J usage is TRBJ2-1, with 8 bases identical to TRBD2. Source material: PBMCs. CDR3: CASSFGTRNEQFF. The CDR3 region has the DNA TGTGCCAGCAGTTTCGGGACTAGGAATGAGCAGTTCTTC.